This TCR beta chain was identified during a study of cytomegalovirus exposure and HLA in healthy donors. Whole-study findings and limits: Associated with HLA alleles at 0.05 false discovery rate in a later analysis were around 15,000 TCR beta sequences. As confirmed in vitro, a few CMV-associated chains were specific for CMV antigens. Common viral pathogens were later found to be apparently linked to several of the most significant clusters. In a later analysis, a missense DCLRE1C variant was linked to TCR beta V- and J-gene trimming.

The PCR ran on 60 Vbeta and 13 Jbeta primers. Clones were sequenced by immunoSEQ multiplex PCR, and TCRdb holds only the in-frame ones, with some missing. The sample carries approximately 110,000 clones, roughly 70% recorded once. V dropped 0 bases and J dropped 4 bases, with 6 bases sitting between them. The germline V gene encodes CDR1 MNHEY and CDR2 SVGAGI. The CDR3 loop spans 13 amino acids. This clone was found a few times. The antigen is undetermined. The rearrangement links TRBV6-5 to TRBJ1-1, with D possibly being TRBD1 (5 bases). Material for sequencing was PBMCs. The TCR originated in a woman in her 70s in good health and CMV-seropositive. The CDR3 loop is CASSYSDSTEAFF. Written as DNA, the CDR3 is TGTGCCAGCAGTTACTCCGACAGCACTGAAGCTTTCTTT.